This T cell receptor (beta chain) is drawn from a study of CD4 T cells in relation to SARS-CoV-2 and coronaviruses. General observations from the study: Around two thirds of donors had memory CD4+ clonotypes crossrecognizing SARS-CoV-2 and common cold coronavirus spike.

V shed 5 bases and J shed 7 bases, with 12 bases lying between them. Germline V lookup: CDR1 SGHTA, CDR2 FQGNSA. CDR3 length: 13 residues. Naive and memory CD4+ T cells were cultured with CEF, then survey-sequenced. Profiling relied on immunoSEQ multiplex PCR, and the TCRdb table lists in-frame clones only, not all of them. The sample lists tens of thousands of clones, 60% to 85% seen once, with around 21% in the top ten. Points on this clone: Its antigen is still unknown.

Sequencing was performed on memory CD4+ T cells from PBMCs, cultured in vitro. The chain uses TRBV7-2 and TRBJ1-5; D not resolved. The clonotype comes from an adult with COVID-19. CDR3 sequence: CASSTEGGQPQHF. CDR3 nucleotides: TGTGCCAGCAGCACGGAAGGAGGACAGCCCCAGCATTTT. The entire variable domain, with the rest obtained from reference TRBV7-2 and TRBJ1-5, is as follows: GAGVSQSPSNKVTEKGKDVELRCDPISGHTALYWYRQSLGQGLEFLIYFQGNSAPDKSGLPSDRFSAERTGGSVSTLTIQRTQQEDSAVYLCASSTEGGQPQHFGDGTRLSIL.